The 8 T cell receptor beta chains below all came from one sample that was sequenced in a study of human T cells and chemical hapten exposure. Via MiXCR, TCRdb re-called the 5' RACE reads, giving one row per CDR3 protein. The table records 120,000 to 150,000 distinct CDR3 sequences, 4.1% of them present only once. Unfractionated whole blood yielded total RNA. These receptors all come from a female donor in good health.

Comment on this clonotype: A read error is possible here, since a much larger clone lies one base away. The genes are TRBV4-1 and TRBJ1-2; 8 nucleotides line up with TRBD1. V shed 2 bases and J 12 bases; nucleotides not matched to a gene: 11. The CDR3 loop spans 14 amino acids. Germline assignment: CDR1 MGHRA and CDR2 YSYEKL. DNA of the CDR3: TGCGCCAGCAGCCAAAAGGGACAGGTCGGGGGCGACACCTTC. Its translation is CASSQKGQVGGDTF.

This clonotype was detected ten times or more. The CDR3 region is CSARGRRGTDTQYF. In DNA, the CDR3 is TGCAGTGCAAGGGGACGGCGGGGCACAGATACGCAGTATTTT. This sequence joins TRBV20-1 and TRBJ2-3; D may match TRBD1 or TRBD2 (5 bases each). V lost 6 bases and J 1 base, leaving 14 bases between the germline ends. The CDR3 consists of 14 residues. From germline, CDR1 is DFQATT and CDR2 SNEGSKA (reference sequence).

This clonotype was observed at least ten times. This chain connects TRBV12-3 or TRBV12-4 to TRBJ1-1, with D maybe TRBD1 (6 bases). The CDR3 totals 12 residues. V gave up 6 bases and J gave up 12 bases, with 17 bases separating them. The CDR3 loop is CASSPTGTRTFF. CDR3 coding DNA: TGTGCCAGCAGCCCAACCGGGACACGAACTTTCTTT.

The table lists this clonotype with many counts. The V gene is TRBV5-5, the J gene TRBJ2-3, with D possibly being TRBD2 (6 bases). The CDR3 sequence is 14 residues long. From germline, CDR1 is SGHKS and CDR2 YYEKEE (reference sequence). Trimming took 4 bases from V and 0 from J, leaving 9 bases between them. The CDR3 coding sequence is TGTGCCAGCAGCAACGGGGGTAGCACAGATACGCAGTATTTT. As protein: CASSNGGSTDTQYF.

V gene TRBV5-1 combines with J gene TRBJ1-1; D is perhaps TRBD1 (6 bases). This CDR3 is 16 amino acids long. The V gene's germline CDR1 is SGHRS and CDR2 YFSETQ. Between the trimmed V and J ends, which lost 0 bases and 0 bases, there was a span of 12 bases. The CDR3 bases are TGCGCCAGCAGCTTGGCCAGGGGCACCCTGAACACTGAAGCTTTCTTT. Translated: CASSLARGTLNTEAFF.

At least ten counts were recorded for this clonotype. The gene calls are TRBV7-2 and TRBJ2-7; either TRBD1 or TRBD2 may supply D (5 bases each). Trimming took 5 bases from V and 0 from J, leaving 11 bases between them. The germline V gene has CDR1 SGHTA and CDR2 FQGNSA. This CDR3 comprises 14 residues. As DNA, the CDR3 is TGTGCCAGCAGCCCCCGGGACCACTCCTACGAGCAGTACTTC. Its protein is CASSPRDHSYEQYF. Variable domain in full (rest from reference TRBV7-2 and TRBJ2-7): GAGVSQSPSNKVTEKGKDVELRCDPISGHTALYWYRQSLGQGLEFLIYFQGNSAPDKSGLPSDRFSAERTGGSVSTLTIQRTQQEDSAVYLCASSPRDHSYEQYFGPGTRLTVT.

The table lists this clonotype with many counts. The rearrangement joins TRBV4-2 to TRBJ1-1, with 9 nucleotides matching TRBD1. The CDR3 spans 16 residues. Germline-derived CDR1 and CDR2 are LGHNA and YNFKEQ. The ends lost 1 base at V and 5 bases at J; junction bases unmatched: 8. This CDR3 is CASSQGPGQGRTEAFF. The CDR3 bases are TGTGCCAGCAGCCAAGGTCCGGGACAGGGTCGAACTGAAGCTTTCTTT.

This clonotype was recorded many times. CDR3 loop: CASSQQTGFGTDTQYF. Here the CDR3 DNA reads TGCGCCAGCAGCCAACAGACAGGGTTCGGCACAGATACGCAGTATTTT. The rearrangement joins TRBV4-3 to TRBJ2-3; 7 bases align to TRBD1. The CDR3 has 16 residues. The trim removed 2 bases at V and 1 base at J, leaving 6 bases unmatched. Germline-derived CDR1 and CDR2 are LGHNA and YSLEER.